One T cell receptor (beta chain) is described in this entry. What it binds is not known. Assay: immunoSEQ multiplex PCR; the TCRdb copy retains only in-frame clones and omits some. The sample records more than 90,000 clones, 75% to 90% being singletons. The sample comes from a study of PD-1 blockade in classical Hodgkin lymphoma. Overall study: The nivolumab dose that patients received was 3 mg/kg, given intravenously every 2 weeks. Study-wide results and caveats: By cycle point C4D1, TCR diversity had risen significantly in CD4+ cells (but not CD8+ cells). Whoever responded completely had baseline diversity much like that seen in newly diagnosed patients. Exclusion covered patients beginning nivolumab under 1 year post-ASCT.

Patients all relapsed after autologous stem cell transplantation, and there was variation in brentuximab vedotin exposure. Germline CDR1 and CDR2: SSHAT and FNYEAQ (reference sequence). The CDR3 extends over 13 amino acids. V dropped 5 bases and J dropped 3 bases, with 10 bases sitting between them. The sample in question was peripheral blood mononuclear cells (PBMCs), obtained before the second cycle of nivolumab. The chain recombines TRBV7-7 with TRBJ1-1; no definite D call. The source is a human donor with classical Hodgkin lymphoma. The CDR3 region has the DNA TGTGCCAGCAGCCACTCAGCGCACACTGAAGCTTTCTTT. Protein sequence: CASSHSAHTEAFF. Using reference TRBV7-7 and TRBJ1-1 for the parts outside the CDR3, the full variable domain is GAGVSQSPRYKVTKRGQDVTLRCDPISSHATLYWYQQALGQGPEFLTYFNYEAQPDKSGLPSDRFSAERPEGSISTLTIQRTEQRDSAMYRCASSHSAHTEAFFGQGTRLTVV.